This TCR beta chain was recovered during a study of shared clonotypes between healthy human individuals. Produced via immunoSEQ multiplex PCR; TCRdb's table is partial and in-frame only. The sample consists of approximately 2.5 million clones, 80% to 95% of them appearing once. Trimming pared 1 base from V and 8 bases from J, leaving 21 bases between. Germline V gene data show CDR1 as SGHTA and CDR2 as FQGNSA. This CDR3 spans 17 amino acids. As for this clone: Its specificity is unknown.

Study-wide findings and caveats: Inspection by rarefaction showed sorted-subset sequencing to be incomplete despite large depth.

Input material: naive CD4+ T cells from PBMCs. Described subset: CD45RA+ positively selected. The sequence derives from a man between 18 and 35 years old in good health. Some clones in this sample may be carry-over from other donors' samples. This rearrangement joins TRBV7-2 to TRBJ2-1, with D possibly TRBD2 on 7 matching bases. The CDR3 sequence is CASSLVASGHGGHEQFF. The DNA for the CDR3 is TGTGCCAGCAGCTTAGTGGCTAGCGGCCACGGGGGCCATGAGCAGTTCTTC.